This T cell receptor beta chain came from a study of blood T cell repertoires in COVID-19. Study summary: Both acute and convalescent COVID-19 samples were obtained from the United States, Italy and Spain. T cells, B-cell-depleted T cells, or PBMCs supplied cDNA or gDNA.

In the original workflow: Estimates of nucleated cell counts were drawn from the amplification of reference gene primers. Data came from immunoSEQ multiplex PCR; TCRdb stores just in-frame clones and leaves some out. V, J and clone size are those of that table, while D and trimming were read from the DNA. The sample yields about 330,000 clones, roughly 90% seen once. Trimming left V 1 base short and J 1 base short, with 5 bases between. CDR1 and CDR2 from the germline V gene are MNHEY and SMNVEV (reference sequence). The CDR3 has 13 amino acids. Sequencing was done on a sample of peripheral blood. This receptor was identified in a woman aged 45-60 years with active or convalescent COVID-19. This chain links TRBV27 with TRBJ2-7; D remains ambiguous. CDR3 residues: CASSLWQSYEQYF. DNA of the CDR3: TGTGCCAGCAGTTTATGGCAATCCTACGAGCAGTACTTC.